A single sample gave rise to the 18 T cell receptor beta chains below, sequenced in a study of blood T cells in healthy people across ages. Primed by a sample-barcoded 5' primer and a J-beta primer mix, a second PCR proceeded for about 7 to 12 cycles. TCRdb analysed the 5' RACE reads with MiXCR anew, one entry per CDR3 protein. The sample includes hundreds of thousands of distinct CDR3 sequences, over 45% of them seen just once. The sample taken for sequencing was blood. The receptors come from a woman aged 60-70 years in good health.

V gene TRBV5-5 combines with J gene TRBJ1-2; 8 positions agree with TRBD1. Trimming removed 0 bases from V and 7 bases from J; junction bases left unmatched: 5. Germline lookup yields CDR1 SGHKS and CDR2 YYEKEE (reference sequence). The CDR3 consists of 14 residues. CDR3 bases: TGTGCCAGCAGCTTGGCGCAGGGGGCTTTTGGCTACACCTTC. Its protein is CASSLAQGAFGYTF.

The chain employs TRBV9 and TRBJ2-7; 9 nucleotides align to TRBD1. The CDR3 runs to 15 residues. CDR1 is SGDLS and CDR2 is YYNGEE in the germline V gene. V lost 3 bases, J lost 4 bases, and 8 bases stayed unmatched. CDR3 in amino acids: CASSAGTGSGYEQYF. Written as DNA, the CDR3 is TGTGCCAGCAGCGCCGGGACAGGGAGTGGTTACGAGCAGTACTTC.

The chain has TRBV7-2 and TRBJ2-7, with a weak D call TRBD2 (6 bases). The DNA end is more similar to TRBJ2-5, so the J call may be wrong. Germline-derived CDR1 and CDR2 are SGHTA and FQGNSA. The CDR3 has 13 amino acids. The CDR3 DNA sequence: TGTGCCAGCAATGGCGGAGGGGTCGGGACCCAGTACTTC. Encoded protein: CASNGGGVGTQYF.

Remarks on this clonotype: Being one base from a much bigger clone, this may be a read error. This chain joins TRBV20-1 and TRBJ2-5; D gene unclear. TRBJ2-7 explains the end of the DNA better; the J call may be wrong. Germline V gives CDR1 DFQATT, CDR2 SNEGSKA (reference sequence). This CDR3 has 12 amino acids. In nucleotides, the CDR3 is TGCAGTGCTAGTACCAGGCCCTACGAGCAGTACTTC. Encoded protein: CSASTRPYEQYF.

This clonotype showed up many times. The CDR3 spells CASSPGTVGGYTF. The CDR3 DNA follows: TGCGCCAGCAGCCCCGGGACCGTCGGCGGCTACACCTTC. The chain combines TRBV4-3 with TRBJ1-2, with D perhaps matching TRBD1 (5 bases). Germline V lookup: CDR1 LGHNA, CDR2 YSLEER. This CDR3 has 13 residues. With 4 bases removed from V and 8 bases from J, the gap between germline ends came to 14 bases.

CDR3 sequence: CASSQGRTGARTDTQYF. DNA for the CDR3: TGTGCCAGCAGCCAAGGGAGGACGGGAGCGCGTACAGATACGCAGTATTTT. This sequence joins TRBV3-1 and TRBJ2-3; a weak D match, TRBD2 (6 bases). CDR1 is LGHDT and CDR2 is YNNKEL in the germline V gene (reference sequence). Trimming removed 1 base from V and 3 bases from J, with 17 bases in between. The CDR3 has 17 amino acids.

The V gene is TRBV28, the J gene TRBJ2-1, with TRBD1 identical over 8 bases. The V gene's germline CDR1 is MDHEN and CDR2 SYDVKM. V lost 6 bases and J lost 8; bases outside the gene matches: 9. The CDR3 is 14 amino acids. The CDR3 sequence: CASRTGTGTYEQFF. The DNA of the CDR3 is TGTGCCAGCAGAACCGGGACAGGAACCTATGAGCAGTTCTTC.

The chain links TRBV6-1 to TRBJ1-1; no clear D gene. CDR1 is MNHNS, CDR2 SASEGT, per germline. The CDR3 covers 17 residues. Deletions cut 5 bases from V and 1 base from J, with 20 bases between. The CDR3 DNA reads as TGTGCCAGCAGTCCCCCGGGAGGGTGGGGAGAGAACACTGAAGCTTTCTTT. The encoded protein is CASSPPGGWGENTEAFF.

This clonotype was counted between two and nine times. The genes are TRBV6-1 and TRBJ1-2; weak D call: TRBD1 (6 bases). Germline V CDR1 and CDR2: MNHNS, SASEGT. With 0 bases removed from V and 10 bases from J, the gap between germline ends came to 12 bases. This CDR3 is built from 13 residues. CDR3 amino acids: CASSEAGQGTYTF. In nucleotides, the CDR3 is TGTGCCAGCAGTGAAGCCGGGCAGGGGACCTACACCTTC.

V and J are TRBV28 and TRBJ2-1, with 7 nucleotides matching TRBD2. V gave up 4 bases and J gave up 9 bases; unmatched junction bases: 6. Germline CDR1 MDHEN, CDR2 SYDVKM. This CDR3 region has 13 residues. CDR3 region: CASSWSGMSEQFF. The DNA of the CDR3 is TGTGCCAGCAGTTGGAGCGGGATGAGTGAGCAGTTCTTC. Variable domain in full (rest from reference TRBV28 and TRBJ2-1): DVKVTQSSRYLVKRTGEKVFLECVQDMDHENMFWYRQDPGLGLRLIYFSYDVKMKEKGDIPEGYSVSREKKERFSLILESASTNQTSMYLCASSWSGMSEQFFGPGTRLTVL.

V gene TRBV6-1 combines with J gene TRBJ1-1; unclear D gene. From germline, CDR1 is MNHNS and CDR2 SASEGT. V was shortened by 10 bases and J by 1 base, with 13 bases between the two germline ends. CDR3 length equals 13 residues. Written as DNA, the CDR3 is TGTGCCACCACTCCCGAAAAGAACACTGAAGCTTTCTTT. Protein: CATTPEKNTEAFF.

This rearrangement joins TRBV6-6 to TRBJ2-3; D is perhaps TRBD2 (6 bases). Germline values: CDR1 MNHNY, CDR2 SVGAGI (reference sequence). Trimming removed 10 bases at V and 5 bases at J, with 13 bases between. This CDR3 has 12 residues. The CDR3: CAIAGTIDTQYF. The CDR3 nucleotides are TGTGCCATCGCGGGAACCATAGATACGCAGTATTTT.

This clonotype showed up just a few times. The chain links TRBV28 to TRBJ2-3; 9 bases match TRBD1. V lost 10 bases, J lost 4 bases, and 9 bases stayed unmatched. This CDR3 contains 14 residues. Germline V gene sequence: CDR1 MDHEN, CDR2 SYDVKM. CDR3 sequence reads: CAISQGADADTQYF. The CDR3 bases are TGTGCCATTTCACAGGGGGCGGACGCAGATACGCAGTATTTT.

The chain combines TRBV2 with TRBJ2-4; tentatively, D is TRBD1 or TRBD2 (5 bases each). CDR1 SNHLY and CDR2 FYNNEI come from the germline V gene. The V gene lost 8 bases and the J gene lost 6 bases, with 20 bases spanning the gap. The CDR3 sequence is 15 residues long. CDR3 nucleotides: TGTGCCAGCGGGGACGGGGAGAGAGGTGGAAACATTCAGTACTTC. Its protein product is CASGDGERGGNIQYF.

The V and J genes are TRBV6-4 and TRBJ2-1, with TRBD1 matching over 7 bases. The J segment lost 1 base and the V segment lost 6 bases, leaving 15 bases of the junction unmatched. CDR3 length: 18 residues. Germline-derived CDR1 and CDR2 are MRHNA and SNTAGT. The CDR3 DNA is TGTGCCAGCAGGGCGCGGGCAGGGGGACATATATCCTACAATGAGCAGTTCTTC. Protein product: CASRARAGGHISYNEQFF.

In nucleotides, the CDR3 is TGTGCCAGCTCCCCGGGATGGGGGGATACGCAGTATTTT. This gives the protein CASSPGWGDTQYF. This chain joins TRBV9 and TRBJ2-3; the D call may be TRBD1 or TRBD2 (5 bases each). The CDR3 loop spans 13 amino acids. The V gene lost 7 bases and the J gene lost 6 bases, with 15 bases spanning the gap. From germline, CDR1 is SGDLS and CDR2 YYNGEE. The full variable domain, completed using reference TRBV9 and TRBJ2-3, is DSGVTQTPKHLITATGQRVTLRCSPRSGDLSVYWYQQSLDQGLQFLIQYYNGEERAKGNILERFSAQQFPDLHSELNLSSLELGDSALYFCASSPGWGDTQYFGPGTRLTVL.

This clonotype was seen only a few times. V gene TRBV5-1 combines with J gene TRBJ2-1; 11 nucleotides line up with TRBD2. Germline V gives CDR1 SGHRS, CDR2 YFSETQ. The CDR3 totals 17 residues. Trimming removed 4 bases from V and 0 bases from J; junction bases left unmatched: 6. CDR3 loop: CASSPGTSGSSYNEQFF. CDR3 coding DNA: TGCGCCAGCAGCCCAGGGACTAGCGGTAGCTCCTACAATGAGCAGTTCTTC.

The V call is TRBV27, the J call TRBJ2-7; 7 positions match TRBD1. The V gene's germline CDR1 is MNHEY and CDR2 SMNVEV (reference sequence). The CDR3 totals 14 residues. J lost 1 base, V lost 5 bases, and 5 bases had no gene match. This CDR3 is CASSPTGASYEQYF. CDR3 sequence (DNA): TGTGCCAGCAGTCCCACAGGGGCGTCCTACGAGCAGTACTTC.